This record looks at one T cell receptor beta chain sequence and its context. Its antigen is undetermined. This sample is drawn from a study of shared clonotypes between healthy human individuals. Several immunoSEQ 96-well plates shared each subset's DNA, each plate a replicate. Profiled with immunoSEQ multiplex PCR; TCRdb holds only in-frame clones, not every one. Of roughly 2,300,000 clones in the sample, 85% to 95% were seen once. Study-level results: It was the few donors that limited the genetic and exposure-history diversity represented.

Germline V gene lookup returns CDR1 SGHRS and CDR2 YFSETQ. Losses at the gene ends were 4 bases for V and 6 bases for J; bases not matched to a gene: 3. The CDR3 extends over 14 amino acids. The sequenced material came from naive CD4+ T cells from PBMCs. The subset is: CD45RA+ positively selected. This receptor was identified in a man younger than 35 in good health. Some clones in this sample may be carry-over from other donors' samples. V gene TRBV5-1 combines with J gene TRBJ1-5; 11 bases fit TRBD1. The CDR3 coding sequence is TGCGCCAGCAGCCATGGGACAGGGGGTCAGCCCCAGCATTTT. Amino acid sequence: CASSHGTGGQPQHF.